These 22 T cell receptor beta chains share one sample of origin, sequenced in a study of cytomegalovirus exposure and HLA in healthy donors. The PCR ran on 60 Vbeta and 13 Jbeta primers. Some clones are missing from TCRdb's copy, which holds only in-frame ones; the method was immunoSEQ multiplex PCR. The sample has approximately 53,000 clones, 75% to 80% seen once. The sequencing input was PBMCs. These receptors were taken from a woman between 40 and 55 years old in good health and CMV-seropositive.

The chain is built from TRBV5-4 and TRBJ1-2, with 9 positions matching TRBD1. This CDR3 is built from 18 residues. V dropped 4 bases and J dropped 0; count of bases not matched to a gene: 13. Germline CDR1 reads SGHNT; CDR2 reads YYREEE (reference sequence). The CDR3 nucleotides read TGTGCCAGCAGCCCGGGAAACAGGGGGCTCACAGCTAACTATGGCTACACCTTC. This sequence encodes CASSPGNRGLTANYGYTF.

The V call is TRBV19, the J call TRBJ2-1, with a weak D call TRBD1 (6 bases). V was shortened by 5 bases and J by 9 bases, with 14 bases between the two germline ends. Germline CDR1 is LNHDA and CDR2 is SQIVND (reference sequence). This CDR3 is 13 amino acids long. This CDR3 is CASSLTGSSEQFF. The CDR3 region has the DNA TGTGCCAGTAGTCTTACAGGGTCCAGTGAGCAGTTCTTC.

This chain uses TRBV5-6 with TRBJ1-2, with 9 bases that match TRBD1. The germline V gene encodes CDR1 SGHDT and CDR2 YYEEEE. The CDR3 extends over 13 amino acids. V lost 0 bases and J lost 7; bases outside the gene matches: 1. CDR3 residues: CASSLDRGLGYTF. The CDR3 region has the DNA TGTGCCAGCAGCTTGGACAGGGGGCTTGGCTACACCTTC.

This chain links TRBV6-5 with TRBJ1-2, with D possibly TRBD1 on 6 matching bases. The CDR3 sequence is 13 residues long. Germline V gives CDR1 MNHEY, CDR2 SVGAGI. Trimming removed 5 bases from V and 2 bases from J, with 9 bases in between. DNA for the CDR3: TGTGCCAGCAGTAACGGACAGAACTATGGCTACACCTTC. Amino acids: CASSNGQNYGYTF.

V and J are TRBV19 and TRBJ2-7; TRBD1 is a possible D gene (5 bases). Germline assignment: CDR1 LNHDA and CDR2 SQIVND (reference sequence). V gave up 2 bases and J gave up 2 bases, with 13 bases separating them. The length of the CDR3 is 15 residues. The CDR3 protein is CASSIRLWGTYEQYF. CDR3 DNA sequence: TGTGCCAGTAGTATACGGTTATGGGGCACCTACGAGCAGTACTTC.

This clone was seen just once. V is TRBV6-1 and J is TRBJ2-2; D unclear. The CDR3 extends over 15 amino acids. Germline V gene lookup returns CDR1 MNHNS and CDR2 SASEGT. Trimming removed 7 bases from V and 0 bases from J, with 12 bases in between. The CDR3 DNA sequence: TGTGCCAGCATCGGCAGCACTACGAACACCGGGGAGCTGTTTTTT. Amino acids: CASIGSTTNTGELFF.

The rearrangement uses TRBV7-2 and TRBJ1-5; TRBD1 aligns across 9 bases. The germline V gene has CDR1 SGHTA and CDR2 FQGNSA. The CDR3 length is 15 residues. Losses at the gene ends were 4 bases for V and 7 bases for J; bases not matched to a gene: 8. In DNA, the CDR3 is TGTGCCAGCAGCTCCACAGGGGGCGCGGGGCAGCCCCAGCATTTT. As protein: CASSSTGGAGQPQHF. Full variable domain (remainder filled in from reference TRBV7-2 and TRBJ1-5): GAGVSQSPSNKVTEKGKDVELRCDPISGHTALYWYRQSLGQGLEFLIYFQGNSAPDKSGLPSDRFSAERTGGSVSTLTIQRTQQEDSAVYLCASSSTGGAGQPQHFGDGTRLSIL.

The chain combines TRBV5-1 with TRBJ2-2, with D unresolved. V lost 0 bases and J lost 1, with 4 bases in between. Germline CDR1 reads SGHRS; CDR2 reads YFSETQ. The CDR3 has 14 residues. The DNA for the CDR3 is TGCGCCAGCAGCTTGGGCGGGAACACCGGGGAGCTGTTTTTT. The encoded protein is CASSLGGNTGELFF.

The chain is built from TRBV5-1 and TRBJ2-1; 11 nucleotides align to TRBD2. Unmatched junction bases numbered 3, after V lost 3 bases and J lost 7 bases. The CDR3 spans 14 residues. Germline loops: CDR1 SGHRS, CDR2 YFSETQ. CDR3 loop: CASSSASGGNEQFF. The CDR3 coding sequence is TGCGCCAGCAGCTCGGCTAGCGGGGGGAATGAGCAGTTCTTC.

This CDR3 reads CASSDSKPYF. In DNA, the CDR3 is TGTGCCAGTTCGGACAGCAAGCCGTATTTT. This chain links TRBV19 with TRBJ2-3, with D tentatively TRBD1 (6 bases). V lost 8 bases to trimming and J lost 14 bases, with 14 bases between them. The CDR3 contains 10 residues. Germline-derived CDR1 and CDR2 are LNHDA and SQIVND (reference sequence).

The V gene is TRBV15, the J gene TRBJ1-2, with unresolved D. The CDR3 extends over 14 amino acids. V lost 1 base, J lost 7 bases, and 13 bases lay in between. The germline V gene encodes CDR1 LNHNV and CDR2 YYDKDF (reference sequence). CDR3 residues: CATSRAQSGSGYTF. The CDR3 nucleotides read TGTGCCACCAGCAGAGCCCAGTCGGGGAGTGGCTACACCTTC.

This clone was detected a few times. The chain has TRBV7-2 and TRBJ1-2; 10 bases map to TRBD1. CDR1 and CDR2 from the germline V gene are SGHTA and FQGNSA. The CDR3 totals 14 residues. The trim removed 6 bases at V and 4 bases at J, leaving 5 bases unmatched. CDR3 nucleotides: TGTGCCAGCAGTCAAGACAGGGGGCCCTATGGCTACACCTTC. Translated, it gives CASSQDRGPYGYTF.

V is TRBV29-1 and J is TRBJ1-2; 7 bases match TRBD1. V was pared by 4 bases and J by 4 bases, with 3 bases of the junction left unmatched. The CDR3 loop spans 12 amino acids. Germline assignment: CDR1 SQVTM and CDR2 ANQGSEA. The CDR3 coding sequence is TGCAGCGTTGGACAGGGTTCCTATGGCTACACCTTC. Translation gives CSVGQGSYGYTF.

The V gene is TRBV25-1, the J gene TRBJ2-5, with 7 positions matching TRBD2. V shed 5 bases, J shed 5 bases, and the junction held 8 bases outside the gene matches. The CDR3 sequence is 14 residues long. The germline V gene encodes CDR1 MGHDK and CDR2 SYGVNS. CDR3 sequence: CASSPPSGVETQYF. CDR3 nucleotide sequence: TGTGCCAGCAGTCCCCCCAGCGGGGTCGAGACCCAGTACTTC.

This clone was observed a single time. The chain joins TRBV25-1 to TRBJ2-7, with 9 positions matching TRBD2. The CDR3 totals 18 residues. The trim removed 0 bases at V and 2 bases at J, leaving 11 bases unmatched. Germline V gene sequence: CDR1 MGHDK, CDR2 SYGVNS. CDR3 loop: CASSEYVGLAGRTYEQYF. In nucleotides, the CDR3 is TGTGCCAGCAGTGAATATGTGGGTCTAGCGGGGCGGACCTACGAGCAGTACTTC.

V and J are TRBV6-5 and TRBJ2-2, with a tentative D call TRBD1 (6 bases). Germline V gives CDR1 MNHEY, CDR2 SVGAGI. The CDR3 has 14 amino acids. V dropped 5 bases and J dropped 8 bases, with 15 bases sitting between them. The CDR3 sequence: CASSHTQGGGELFF. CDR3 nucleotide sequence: TGTGCCAGCAGTCACACACAGGGTGGGGGGGAGCTGTTTTTT.

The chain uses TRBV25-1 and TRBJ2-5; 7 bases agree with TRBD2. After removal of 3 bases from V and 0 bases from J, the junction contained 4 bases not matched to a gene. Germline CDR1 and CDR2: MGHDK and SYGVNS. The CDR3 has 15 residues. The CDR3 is CASSDTSVNQETQYF. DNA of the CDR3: TGTGCCAGCAGTGACACTAGCGTAAACCAAGAGACCCAGTACTTC.

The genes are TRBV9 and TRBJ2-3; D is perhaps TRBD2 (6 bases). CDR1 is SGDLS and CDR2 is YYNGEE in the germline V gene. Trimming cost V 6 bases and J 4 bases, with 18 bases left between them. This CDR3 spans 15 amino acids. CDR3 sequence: CASMEGGVGADTQYF. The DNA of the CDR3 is TGTGCCAGCATGGAGGGCGGGGTTGGCGCAGATACGCAGTATTTT.

CDR3 in amino acids: CSVASAGKFSEQYF. CDR3 bases: TGCAGCGTTGCTTCGGCAGGGAAGTTTTCCGAGCAGTACTTC. The rearrangement joins TRBV29-1 to TRBJ2-7; weak D call: TRBD1 (5 bases). Germline-derived CDR1 and CDR2 are SQVTM and ANQGSEA. Trimming removed 4 bases from V and 6 bases from J, with 19 bases in between. The CDR3 runs 14 residues.

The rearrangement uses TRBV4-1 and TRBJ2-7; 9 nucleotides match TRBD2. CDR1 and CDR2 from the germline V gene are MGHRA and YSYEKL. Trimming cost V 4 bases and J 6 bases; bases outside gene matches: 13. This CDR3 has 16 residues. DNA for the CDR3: TGCGCCAGCAGCCCGACATCTAGCGGGGTGAGGCTCGAGCAGTACTTC. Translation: CASSPTSSGVRLEQYF.

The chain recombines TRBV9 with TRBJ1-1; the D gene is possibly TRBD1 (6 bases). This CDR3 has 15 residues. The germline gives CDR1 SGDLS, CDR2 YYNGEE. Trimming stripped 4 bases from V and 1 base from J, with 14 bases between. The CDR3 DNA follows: TGTGCCAGCAGCCCCCACCCAGGGGAGAACACTGAAGCTTTCTTT. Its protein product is CASSPHPGENTEAFF.

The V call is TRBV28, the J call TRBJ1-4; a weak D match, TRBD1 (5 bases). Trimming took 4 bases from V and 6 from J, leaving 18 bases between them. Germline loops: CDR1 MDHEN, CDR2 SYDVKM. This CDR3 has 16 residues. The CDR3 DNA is TGTGCCAGCAGTTCCCGTCGGGGAGGGGAGGATGAAAAACTGTTTTTT. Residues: CASSSRRGGEDEKLFF.